This T cell receptor beta chain was documented in a study of cytomegalovirus exposure and HLA in healthy donors. Findings and caveats of the study: It was likely that a cluster of highly shared sequence variants was a sequencing artifact. Later, an analysis found that common viral pathogens appeared to be linked with several of the most significant clusters. Researchers catalogued about 160 TCR beta chains as cytomegalovirus-associated.

Amplification used 60 Vbeta primers and 13 Jbeta primers. In the study's own analysis: A follow-up analysis tallied some 80 million unique TCR beta chains, approximately 10 million shared. The assay was immunoSEQ multiplex PCR, and TCRdb's table has in-frame clones only and misses some. The DNA was the basis for D and trimming; V, J and clone size are from that table. The sample lists under 200,000 clones, roughly 85% occurring once. V trimming: 4 bases; J trimming: 4 bases; junction bases outside the gene matches: 5. This CDR3 comprises 14 residues. CDR1 and CDR2 (germline): SGHNT, YYREEE (reference sequence). Remarks on this clone: Its antigen is not known.

The TCR sequence derives from a woman between 45 and 65 years old in good health and CMV-seronegative. The chain recombines TRBV5-4 with TRBJ1-5; 7 bases are a match to TRBD1. Sequenced material: PBMCs. DNA for the CDR3: TGTGCCAGCAGCATGGGGACAGCGAATCAGCCCCAGCATTTT. Translated, it gives CASSMGTANQPQHF.